Listed below are T cell receptor beta chains from one sample, sequenced in a study of response to subunit inactivated influenza vaccine. TCRdb processed the RT-PCR reads anew with MiXCR; each CDR3 protein has one entry. The repertoire holds about 650,000 distinct CDR3 sequences, with approximately 15% as singletons. Material: PBMCs from blood, obtained less than 15 days before vaccination. These TCRs come from a man between 50 and 59 years old who received an inactivated influenza vaccine. Both conserved end residues are part of each CDR3. Fields, in order: clone size, D gene, J gene, V gene, CDR3 DNA, CDR3 protein. D genes are given only for firm matches. Clone sizes are given selectively: once, few, many, or a class where the clone is expanded.

size: few; D: .; J: TRBJ1-4; V: TRBV7-9; DNA: TGTGCCAGCAGCTTAGTAGTACAGACAATGACCGAAAAACTGTTTTTT; CDR3: CASSLVVQTMTEKLFF
size: .; D: .; J: TRBJ2-1; V: TRBV7-8; DNA: TGTGCCAGCAGCTTAGGAGGCTTCAGGGTCAATGAGCAGTTCTTC; CDR3: CASSLGGFRVNEQFF
size: many; D: .; J: TRBJ2-3; V: TRBV20-1; DNA: TGCAGTGCTAGGGGTAGCCGCGCCGATACGCAGTATTTT; CDR3: CSARGSRADTQYF
size: few; D: TRBD2; J: TRBJ2-3; V: TRBV9; DNA: TGTGCCAGCAGCGTAGCGGGAGGGGTTATCGGAGATACGCAGTATTTT; CDR3: CASSVAGGVIGDTQYF
size: many; D: TRBD1; J: TRBJ2-1; V: TRBV20-1; DNA: TGCAGTGCTGGTTTAACAGGGGGCCCTAGGGGGCAGTTCTTC; CDR3: CSAGLTGGPRGQFF
size: few; D: .; J: TRBJ1-4; V: TRBV12-3/TRBV12-4; DNA: TGTGCCAGCAGGGGACCGGGGGGAAAACTGTTTTTT; CDR3: CASRGPGGKLFF
size: .; D: .; J: TRBJ2-3; V: TRBV11-2; DNA: TGTGCCAGCAGCTCCCCAGAAAGCGCAGATACGCAGTATTTT; CDR3: CASSSPESADTQYF
size: .; D: .; J: TRBJ2-1; V: TRBV29-1; DNA: TGCAGCGTTGAAGAATTCCCGGGACCCCGAGGCGGTGAGCAGTTCTTC; CDR3: CSVEEFPGPRGGEQFF
size: many; D: .; J: TRBJ2-1; V: TRBV28; DNA: TGTGCCAGCCGAAGCACGGAATTTTCCTACAATGAGCAGTTCTTC; CDR3: CASRSTEFSYNEQFF
size: many; D: .; J: TRBJ2-7; V: TRBV12-3/TRBV12-4; DNA: TGTGCCAGCAGTCATAACCCGACAGGTCCCTACGAGCAGTACTTC; CDR3: CASSHNPTGPYEQYF
size: .; D: .; J: TRBJ2-7; V: TRBV6-2/TRBV6-3; DNA: TGTGCCAGCAGTTATTCTGGGGCCGGAACCTACGAGCAGTACTTC; CDR3: CASSYSGAGTYEQYF
size: .; D: TRBD2; J: TRBJ2-1; V: TRBV2; DNA: TGTGCCTGCGGGGGACTAGCGGGATGGAATGAGCAGTTCTTC; CDR3: CACGGLAGWNEQFF
size: few; D: .; J: TRBJ2-3; V: TRBV28; DNA: TGTGCCAGCAGTTTCAAATCTGGGAGCAGCACAGATACGCAGTATTTT; CDR3: CASSFKSGSSTDTQYF